The next 3 T cell receptor beta chains were all read from a single sample in a study of human T cells and chemical hapten exposure. One entry per CDR3 protein results from TCRdb running MiXCR on the 5' RACE reads. Of 80,000 or so distinct CDR3 sequences in the sample, about 15% are singletons; the top ten hold approximately 6.2%. Total RNA was extracted from unfractionated whole blood. The receptors here all came from a female donor in good health.

This clonotype was observed a handful of times. The genes are TRBV19 and TRBJ2-2, with TRBD1 as a possible D gene (6 bases). Germline V gives CDR1 LNHDA, CDR2 SQIVND (reference sequence). Between the trimmed V and J ends, which lost 4 bases and 6 bases, there was a span of 15 bases. This CDR3 has 15 residues. CDR3 loop: CASSKDRNRPGELFF. CDR3 in DNA: TGTGCCAGTAGTAAGGACAGAAATCGCCCCGGGGAGCTGTTTTTT.

The CDR3, as DNA: TGTGCCAGCACTCCCGCAGGAGATAGCAATCAGCCCCAGCATTTT. It codes for CASTPAGDSNQPQHF. The rearrangement links TRBV6-2 or TRBV6-3 to TRBJ1-5; D is undetermined. Between the trimmed V and J ends, which lost 7 bases and 0 bases, there was a span of 13 bases. Per the germline V gene, CDR1 is MNHEY and CDR2 is SVGEGT. The CDR3 is made up of 15 amino acids.

The rearrangement links TRBV7-9 to TRBJ2-3; D possibly corresponds to TRBD1 (5 bases). The CDR3 runs 12 residues. V lost 6 bases, J lost 4 bases, and 8 bases lay in between. Germline CDR1 reads SEHNR; CDR2 reads FQNEAQ (reference sequence). The chain's CDR3 is CASRGVADTQYF. Written as DNA, the CDR3 is TGTGCCAGCAGAGGGGTGGCAGATACGCAGTATTTT.